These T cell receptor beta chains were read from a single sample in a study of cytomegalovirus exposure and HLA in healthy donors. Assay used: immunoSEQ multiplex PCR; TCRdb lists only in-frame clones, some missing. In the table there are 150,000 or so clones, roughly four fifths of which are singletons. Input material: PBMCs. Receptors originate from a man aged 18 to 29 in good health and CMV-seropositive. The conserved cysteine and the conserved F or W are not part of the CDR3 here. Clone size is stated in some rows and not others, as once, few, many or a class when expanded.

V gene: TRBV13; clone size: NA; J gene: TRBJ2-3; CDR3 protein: ASSLGSPDTQY
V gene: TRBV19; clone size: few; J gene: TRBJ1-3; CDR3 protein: ATENSPGNTIY
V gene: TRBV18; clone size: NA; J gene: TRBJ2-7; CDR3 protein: ASSSLGTSGSSHEQY
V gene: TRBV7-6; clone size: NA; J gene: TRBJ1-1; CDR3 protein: ASSLVVNTEAF
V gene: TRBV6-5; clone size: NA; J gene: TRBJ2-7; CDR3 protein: ASVSGSYEQY
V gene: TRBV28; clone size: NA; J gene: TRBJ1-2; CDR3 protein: ASSLPQRQGIEGYT
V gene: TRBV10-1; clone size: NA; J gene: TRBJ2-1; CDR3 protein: ASSAGTSGTYNEQF
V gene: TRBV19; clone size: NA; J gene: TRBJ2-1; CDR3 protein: ASSKTGAGNNEQF
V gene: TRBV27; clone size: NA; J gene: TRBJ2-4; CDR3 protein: ASRGTGSTAKNIQY
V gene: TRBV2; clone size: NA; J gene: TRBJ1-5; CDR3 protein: ASTGTGGHQPQH
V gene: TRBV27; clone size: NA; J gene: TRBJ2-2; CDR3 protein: ASSFSAGRTGELF
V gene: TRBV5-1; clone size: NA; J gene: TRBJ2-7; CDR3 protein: ASSPTGGPYEQY
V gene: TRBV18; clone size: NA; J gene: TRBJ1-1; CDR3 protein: ASSPPRQGGMNTEAF
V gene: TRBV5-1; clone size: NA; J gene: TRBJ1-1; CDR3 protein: ASISGDFMNTEAF
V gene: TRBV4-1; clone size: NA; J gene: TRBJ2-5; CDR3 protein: ASSLALQETQY
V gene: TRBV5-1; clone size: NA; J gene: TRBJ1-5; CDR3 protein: ASSSVDSSNQPQH
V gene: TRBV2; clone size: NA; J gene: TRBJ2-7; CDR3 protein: ASSSGAYEQY
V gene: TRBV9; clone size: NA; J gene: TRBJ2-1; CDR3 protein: ASSAGTSGYNEQF
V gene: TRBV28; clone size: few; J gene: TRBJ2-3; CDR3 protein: ASSFSADTQY
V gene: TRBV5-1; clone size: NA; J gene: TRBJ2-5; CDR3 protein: ASSLGDREETQY
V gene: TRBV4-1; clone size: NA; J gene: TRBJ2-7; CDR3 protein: ASSQGGLRLDEQY
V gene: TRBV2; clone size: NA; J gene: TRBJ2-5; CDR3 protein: ASSEYKGRQTQY
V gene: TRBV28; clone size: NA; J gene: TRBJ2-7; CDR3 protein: ASSPPGGSYEQY
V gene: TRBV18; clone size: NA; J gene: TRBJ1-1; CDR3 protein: ASSLGQPPNTEAF
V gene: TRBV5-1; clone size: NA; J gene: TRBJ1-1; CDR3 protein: ASSTAPGPNTEAF
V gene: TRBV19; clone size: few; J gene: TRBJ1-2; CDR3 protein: ASSPGPNVNSYT
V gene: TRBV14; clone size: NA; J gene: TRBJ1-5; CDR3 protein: ASSPGVWQPQH
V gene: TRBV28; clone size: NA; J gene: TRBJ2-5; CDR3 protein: ASSTGGQGSFETQY
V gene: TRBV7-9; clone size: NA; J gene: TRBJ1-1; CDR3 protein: ASSPRGGPNTEAF
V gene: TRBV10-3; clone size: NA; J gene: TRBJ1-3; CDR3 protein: AISESMIDSSGNTIY
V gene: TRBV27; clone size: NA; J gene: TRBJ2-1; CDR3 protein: ASSSRATSSYNEQF
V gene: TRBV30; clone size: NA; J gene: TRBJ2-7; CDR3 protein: AWSVPRTTYEQY
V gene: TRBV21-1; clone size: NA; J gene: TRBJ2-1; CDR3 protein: ASSKIEVTSYNEQF
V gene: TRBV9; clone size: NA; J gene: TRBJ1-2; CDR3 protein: ASSVEARGNYGYT
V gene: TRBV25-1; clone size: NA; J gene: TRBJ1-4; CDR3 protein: ASSSGQDFFATNEKLF
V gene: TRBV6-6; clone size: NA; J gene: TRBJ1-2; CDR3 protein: ASSSAGQFT
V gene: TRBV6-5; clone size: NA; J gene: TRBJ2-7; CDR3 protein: ASSYRQGYEQY
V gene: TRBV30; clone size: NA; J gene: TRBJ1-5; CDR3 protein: AWSEHGQGANQPQH
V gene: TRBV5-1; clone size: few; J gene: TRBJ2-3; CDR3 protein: ASRQTPGEGDTQY
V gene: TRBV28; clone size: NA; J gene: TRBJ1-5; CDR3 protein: ASSSDQPQH